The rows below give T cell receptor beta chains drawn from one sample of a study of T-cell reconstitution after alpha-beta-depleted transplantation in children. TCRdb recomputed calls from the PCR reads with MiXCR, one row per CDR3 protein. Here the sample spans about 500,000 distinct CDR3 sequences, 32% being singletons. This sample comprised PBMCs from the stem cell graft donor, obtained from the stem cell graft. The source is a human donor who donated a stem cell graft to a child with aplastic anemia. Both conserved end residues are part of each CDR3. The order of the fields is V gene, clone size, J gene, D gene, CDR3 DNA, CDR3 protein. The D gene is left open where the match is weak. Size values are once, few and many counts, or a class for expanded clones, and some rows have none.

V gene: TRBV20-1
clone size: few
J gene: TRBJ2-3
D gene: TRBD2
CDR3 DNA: TGCAGTGCTATGAACGGGAGGGGGACAGATACGCAGTATTTT
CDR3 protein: CSAMNGRGTDTQYF

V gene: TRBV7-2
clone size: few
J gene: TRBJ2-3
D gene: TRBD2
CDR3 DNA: TGTGCCAGCAGTTTTAGCGGGGCCAGCACAGATACGCAGTATTTT
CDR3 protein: CASSFSGASTDTQYF

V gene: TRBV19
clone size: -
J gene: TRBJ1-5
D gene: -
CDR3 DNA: TGTGCCAGTAGTATTGGGACGGGCCCCCGCGGGGGTAGGAATCAGCCCCAGCATTTT
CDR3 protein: CASSIGTGPRGGRNQPQHF

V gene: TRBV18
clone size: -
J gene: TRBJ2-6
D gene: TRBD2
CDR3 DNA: TGTGCCAGCTCACCGGCACTAGCGGGACACTCTGGGGCCAACGGCCTGACTTTC
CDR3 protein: CASSPALAGHSGANGLTF

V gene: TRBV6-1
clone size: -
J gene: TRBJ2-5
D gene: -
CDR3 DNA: TGTGCCAGCAGTGAATTACCGAGAGGAGGGGAGACCCAGTACTTC
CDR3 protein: CASSELPRGGETQYF

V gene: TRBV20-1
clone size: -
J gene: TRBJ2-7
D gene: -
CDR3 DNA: TGCAGTGCTAGTGCGCAGTCTATTGGGGAGCAGTACTTC
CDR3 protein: CSASAQSIGEQYF

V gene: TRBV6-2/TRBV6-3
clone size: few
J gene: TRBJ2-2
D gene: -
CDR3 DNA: TGTGCCAGCAGTTACTCGACAGTGAACACCGGGGAGCTGTTTTTT
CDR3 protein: CASSYSTVNTGELFF

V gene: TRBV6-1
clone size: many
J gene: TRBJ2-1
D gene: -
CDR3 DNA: TGTGCCAGCAGTGGCTACTCCTACAATGAGCAGTTCTTC
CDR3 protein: CASSGYSYNEQFF

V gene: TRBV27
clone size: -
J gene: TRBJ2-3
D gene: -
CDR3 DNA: TGTGCCAGCACTCGGCAGGGGATGGTTAGCACAGATACGCAGTATTTT
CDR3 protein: CASTRQGMVSTDTQYF

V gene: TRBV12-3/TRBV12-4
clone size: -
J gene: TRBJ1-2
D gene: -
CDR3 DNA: TGTGCCAGCAGTCAACTCCCGGACAGACACTACACCTTC
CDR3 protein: CASSQLPDRHYTF

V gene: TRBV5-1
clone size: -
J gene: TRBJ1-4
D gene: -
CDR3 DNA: TGCGCCAGCAAGTTCGGGGAGACTAATGAAAAACTGTTTTTT
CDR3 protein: CASKFGETNEKLFF

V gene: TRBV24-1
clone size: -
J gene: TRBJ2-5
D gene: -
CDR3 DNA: TGTGCCACCAGTGATTCCACAGGGTTGGAGACCCAGTACTTC
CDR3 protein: CATSDSTGLETQYF

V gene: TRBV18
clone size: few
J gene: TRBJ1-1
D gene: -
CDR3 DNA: TGTGCCAGCTCACCACCGCTCGGCCCGGGTTTCTTT
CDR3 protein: CASSPPLGPGFF

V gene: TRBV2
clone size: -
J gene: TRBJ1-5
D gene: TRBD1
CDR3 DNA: TGTGCCAGCAGTGCGGACAGGGGGCAGCATTTT
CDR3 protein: CASSADRGQHF

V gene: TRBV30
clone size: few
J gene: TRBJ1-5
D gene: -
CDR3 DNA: TGTGCTCTCAAGACAGCCGATCAGCCCCAGCATTTT
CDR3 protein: CALKTADQPQHF

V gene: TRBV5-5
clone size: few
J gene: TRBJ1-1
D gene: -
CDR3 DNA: TGTGCCAGCAGCCCACAGGCCGACACTGAAGCTTTCTTT
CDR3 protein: CASSPQADTEAFF

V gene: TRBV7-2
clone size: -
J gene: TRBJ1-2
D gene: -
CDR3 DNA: TGTGCCAGCAGCCCAGAGCTACAGGCCCGCTACACCTTC
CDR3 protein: CASSPELQARYTF

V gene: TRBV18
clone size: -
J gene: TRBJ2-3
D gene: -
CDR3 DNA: TGTGCCAGCTTCCGCGGAGGGCCGGTAGAAACAGATACGCAGTATTTT
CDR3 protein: CASFRGGPVETDTQYF

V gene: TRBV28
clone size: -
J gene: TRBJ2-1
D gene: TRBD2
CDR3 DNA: TGTGCCAGCAGTTTAGCCCCACGGGGAGCGGGAGAAGGCTACAATGAGCAGTTCTTC
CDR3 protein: CASSLAPRGAGEGYNEQFF

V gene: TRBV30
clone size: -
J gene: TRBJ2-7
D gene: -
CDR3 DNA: TGTGCCTGGAGGGCAGTCTCCTACGAGCAGTACTTC
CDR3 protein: CAWRAVSYEQYF

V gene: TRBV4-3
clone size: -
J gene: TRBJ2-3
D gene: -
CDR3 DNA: TGCGCCAGCAGCCAAGATTTTTCTCCGAACACAGATACGCAGTATTTT
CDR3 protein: CASSQDFSPNTDTQYF

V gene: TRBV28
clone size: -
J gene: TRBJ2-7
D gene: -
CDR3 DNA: TGTGCCAGCAGCCTACTGACGATTCTAAGCTACGAGCAGTACTTC
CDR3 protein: CASSLLTILSYEQYF

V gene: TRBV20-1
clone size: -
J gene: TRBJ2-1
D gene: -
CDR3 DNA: TGCAGTGCTACCCCGTGGGGCGCAAATGAGCAGTTCTTC
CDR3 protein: CSATPWGANEQFF

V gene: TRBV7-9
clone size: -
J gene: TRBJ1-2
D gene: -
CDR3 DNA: TGTGCCAGCAGCTCAGGGAGGGAGGACTACACCTTC
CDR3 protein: CASSSGREDYTF

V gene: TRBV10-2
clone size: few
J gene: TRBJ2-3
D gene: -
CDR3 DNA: TGCGCCAGCAGTCGGGACACCCTCACAGATACGCAGTATTTT
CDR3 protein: CASSRDTLTDTQYF

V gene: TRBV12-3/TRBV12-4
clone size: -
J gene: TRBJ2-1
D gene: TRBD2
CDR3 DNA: TGTGCCAGCAGTCGGTCGGCGGGAGGGCCTAACGAGCAGTTCTTC
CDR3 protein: CASSRSAGGPNEQFF

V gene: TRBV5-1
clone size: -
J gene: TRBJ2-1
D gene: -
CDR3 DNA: TGCGCCAGCAGCAACACCTTAGCGGAGGTAGGGAATGAGCAGTTCTTC
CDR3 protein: CASSNTLAEVGNEQFF

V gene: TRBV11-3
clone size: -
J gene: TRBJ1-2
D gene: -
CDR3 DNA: TGTGCCAGCAGCTTAAGTCTTGGGGCAGGCGGTGTTGGCTACACCTTC
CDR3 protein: CASSLSLGAGGVGYTF

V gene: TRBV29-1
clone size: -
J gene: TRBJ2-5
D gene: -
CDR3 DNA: TGCAGCGTTGACGAAGAGACCCAGTACTTC
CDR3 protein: CSVDEETQYF